This passage covers 11 T cell receptor beta chains from one sample sequenced in a study of blood T cells in healthy people across ages. Using a J-beta primer mix together with a sample-barcoded 5' primer, a second PCR was run for roughly 6 to 12 cycles. TCRdb fed the 5' RACE reads into MiXCR, producing one record per CDR3 protein. The sample has about 680,000 distinct CDR3 sequences, 49% seen once; the top ten hold roughly 30%. Source material: blood. Every receptor here comes from a woman aged 55-70 years in good health.

The rearrangement uses TRBV5-6 and TRBJ2-7; no clear D gene. Germline V gene lookup returns CDR1 SGHDT and CDR2 YYEEEE. V shed 5 bases and J shed 3 bases, with 24 bases lying between them. The CDR3 contains 17 residues. CDR3 nucleotide sequence: TGTGCCAGCAGTCTGCCCCCCTTTGTTGACGTGGGCTACGAGCAGTACTTC. Encoded protein: CASSLPPFVDVGYEQYF.

This clonotype appeared many times. The gene calls are TRBV20-1 and TRBJ2-7, with D possibly called TRBD1 or TRBD2 (5 bases each). Germline V gene lookup returns CDR1 DFQATT and CDR2 SNEGSKA (reference sequence). The CDR3 is 14 residues long. V was clipped by 7 bases and J by 7 bases, with 23 bases between them. The CDR3 nucleotides are TGCAGTGTAGAGAGGGGCCTAACCTCTCGGGAGCAGTACTTC. It specifies CSVERGLTSREQYF.

This clonotype was recorded a few times. The CDR3 coding sequence is TGCAGTGCCCAGGGGGAAGGGTTAACGACTAATGAAAAACTGTTTTTT. This encodes CSAQGEGLTTNEKLFF. V gene TRBV20-1 combines with J gene TRBJ1-4; 7 bases map to TRBD1. The CDR3 is 16 amino acids. V was clipped by 6 bases and J by 2 bases; unmatched bases: 12. The germline V gene has CDR1 DFQATT and CDR2 SNEGSKA (reference sequence).

The rearrangement uses TRBV28 and TRBJ2-7, with D uncertain. The germline gives CDR1 MDHEN, CDR2 SYDVKM. This CDR3 is 17 amino acids long. V was clipped by 5 bases and J by 0 bases, with 20 bases between them. CDR3 bases: TGTGCCAGCAGTCTTGCTGCTCAACGGGCCTACTCCTACGAGCAGTACTTC. This encodes CASSLAAQRAYSYEQYF.

The rearrangement links TRBV4-3 to TRBJ2-5; 12 positions agree with TRBD2. V was pared by 0 bases and J by 11 bases, with 16 bases of the junction left unmatched. Germline V CDR1 and CDR2: LGHNA, YSLEER. CDR3 length: 18 residues. The CDR3 DNA reads as TGCGCCAGCAGCCAAGATCTGCTAGCGGGAGGGAGGGGCAATGAGCAGTACTTC. Its protein is CASSQDLLAGGRGNEQYF.

In this sample, this clonotype turned up many times. The chain uses TRBV29-1 and TRBJ2-7; no clear D. Germline V gene lookup returns CDR1 SQVTM and CDR2 ANQGSEA. Deletions cut 5 bases from V and 5 bases from J, with 22 bases between. There are 15 residues in the CDR3. CDR3 sequence reads: CSVSRQTGPGNEQYF. The CDR3 DNA follows: TGCAGCGTTAGTCGTCAGACTGGCCCCGGCAACGAGCAGTACTTC.

There are a few counts of this clonotype. The chain recombines TRBV7-2 with TRBJ2-1; TRBD1 matches 8 bases. Germline trimming cut 4 bases from V and 4 bases from J; bases unmatched to any gene: 6. Germline values: CDR1 SGHTA, CDR2 FQGNSA. The CDR3 has 15 amino acids. DNA of the CDR3: TGTGCCAGCAGCTCAGACAGGGGTTCTTACAATGAGCAGTTCTTC. This encodes CASSSDRGSYNEQFF. Drawing the rest from reference TRBV7-2 and TRBJ2-1, the complete variable domain is GAGVSQSPSNKVTEKGKDVELRCDPISGHTALYWYRQSLGQGLEFLIYFQGNSAPDKSGLPSDRFSAERTGGSVSTLTIQRTQQEDSAVYLCASSSDRGSYNEQFFGPGTRLTVL.

The chain couples TRBV20-1 to TRBJ2-5; unclear D gene. The germline V gene encodes CDR1 DFQATT and CDR2 SNEGSKA (reference sequence). CDR3 length: 15 amino acids. The V end lost 3 bases, the J end lost 1 base, and 15 bases lay between the germline ends. The CDR3 DNA follows: TGCAGTGCTAGTAGACAAGGCGGTGTCCAAGAGACCCAGTACTTC. It specifies CSASRQGGVQETQYF.

The V gene is TRBV19, the J gene TRBJ2-1, with D perhaps assigned TRBD1 or TRBD2 (5 bases each). The CDR3 totals 16 residues. Per the germline V gene, CDR1 is LNHDA and CDR2 is SQIVND (reference sequence). V was clipped by 5 bases and J by 5 bases, with 19 bases between them. CDR3 nucleotides: TGTGCCAGTAGTGCCGCTGGCGTCTTGGGGGACAATGAGCAGTTCTTC. This translates into CASSAAGVLGDNEQFF.

The J gene is TRBJ2-7, the V gene TRBV28; a possible D gene is TRBD1 (6 bases). TRBJ2-5 matches the DNA end more closely, so the J call is doubtful. CDR3 size: 15 residues. Germline V CDR1 and CDR2: MDHEN, SYDVKM. The DNA of the CDR3 is TGTGCCAGCAGTCCGACGCAGGGGAATCGAGAGACCCAGTACTTC. It is translated as CASSPTQGNRETQYF.

The V call is TRBV20-1, the J call TRBJ2-7; D is uncertain. There are 13 residues in the CDR3. The germline V and J ends were trimmed by 6 bases and 3 bases, with 15 bases remaining between them. The germline V gene encodes CDR1 DFQATT and CDR2 SNEGSKA (reference sequence). The DNA of the CDR3 is TGCAGTGCCGCCACCCCCAGGTACTACGAGCAGTACTTC. Amino acid sequence: CSAATPRYYEQYF.